A single sample is the source of the 16 T cell receptor beta chains below, sequenced in a study of cytomegalovirus exposure and HLA in healthy donors. Primers for the PCR totalled 60 Vbeta and 13 Jbeta. The repertoire was sequenced with immunoSEQ multiplex PCR; TCRdb's copy has only in-frame clones and lacks some. The table has under 95,000 clones, roughly three quarters seen once. Sequencing was performed on PBMCs. The receptor source for this set is a woman aged 40 to 55 in good health and CMV-seropositive.

This clone was recorded a few times. The V call is TRBV19, the J call TRBJ2-7; the match to TRBD1 covers 7 bases. The junction had 14 bases not matched to a gene; V was cut back by 1 base and J by 2 bases. This CDR3 has 18 amino acids. The germline V gene encodes CDR1 LNHDA and CDR2 SQIVND (reference sequence). The CDR3 here is CASSIAATGLAFTYEQYF. The CDR3 DNA reads TGTGCCAGTAGTATAGCCGCGACAGGGTTAGCCTTTACCTACGAGCAGTACTTC.

The CDR3 sequence is CASSPGFLRGNYGYTF. For the CDR3, the DNA is TGTGCCAGCTCACCAGGCTTCCTCCGGGGTAACTATGGCTACACCTTC. This chain connects TRBV18 to TRBJ1-2; D uncertain. Deletions cut 2 bases from V and 1 base from J, with 14 bases between. The CDR3 covers 16 residues. Germline V gene data show CDR1 as KGHSH and CDR2 as LQKENI.

This chain joins TRBV7-9 and TRBJ2-1; TRBD1 is a possible D gene (6 bases). The CDR3 has 14 amino acids. Trimming cost V 2 bases and J 7 bases, with 12 bases left between them. The germline V gene has CDR1 SEHNR and CDR2 FQNEAQ (reference sequence). CDR3 loop: CASSLTTGLNEQFF. In DNA form, the CDR3 reads TGTGCCAGCAGCTTAACCACAGGGCTTAATGAGCAGTTCTTC.

The chain links TRBV7-2 to TRBJ2-3; 7 positions match TRBD1. J was trimmed by 6 bases and V by 4 bases; bases with no gene match: 7. The CDR3 has 14 amino acids. Germline V gives CDR1 SGHTA, CDR2 FQGNSA. CDR3 residues: CASSSGQPGDTQYF. The CDR3 region has the DNA TGTGCCAGCAGCTCGGGACAGCCGGGGGATACGCAGTATTTT. Drawing the rest from reference TRBV7-2 and TRBJ2-3, the complete variable domain is GAGVSQSPSNKVTEKGKDVELRCDPISGHTALYWYRQSLGQGLEFLIYFQGNSAPDKSGLPSDRFSAERTGGSVSTLTIQRTQQEDSAVYLCASSSGQPGDTQYFGPGTRLTVL.

This chain joins TRBV6-1 and TRBJ1-5, with 7 nucleotides matching TRBD1. Losses at the gene ends were 7 bases for V and 6 bases for J; bases not matched to a gene: 6. Per the germline V gene, CDR1 is MNHNS and CDR2 is SASEGT. The CDR3 spans 13 residues. CDR3 amino acids: CASKGALGQPQHF. Here the CDR3 DNA reads TGTGCCAGCAAGGGGGCGTTGGGTCAGCCCCAGCATTTT.

The chain has TRBV5-1 and TRBJ2-1; perhaps TRBD1 as D (7 bases). The CDR3 runs to 14 residues. V lost 2 bases to trimming and J lost 6 bases, with 12 bases between them. Germline V gene lookup returns CDR1 SGHRS and CDR2 YFSETQ. The chain's CDR3 is CASSFSGGTNEQFF. For the CDR3, the DNA is TGCGCCAGCAGCTTTTCAGGGGGGACCAATGAGCAGTTCTTC.

This clone was detected once. The chain recombines TRBV29-1 with TRBJ2-1; 8 bases agree with TRBD1. The CDR3 contains 12 residues. Germline V CDR1 and CDR2: SQVTM, ANQGSEA. The V gene end was trimmed by 6 bases and the J gene end by 10 bases; junction bases not matched to a gene: 8. CDR3 sequence reads: CSVSQGANEQFF. CDR3 nucleotides: TGCAGCGTGTCCCAGGGGGCGAACGAGCAGTTCTTC.

This CDR3 reads CASGSGIRGYTF. In nucleotides, the CDR3 is TGTGCCAGTGGGTCAGGGATCCGTGGCTACACCTTC. The chain couples TRBV19 to TRBJ1-2; possible D gene TRBD1, 5 bases. The germline CDR1 and CDR2 sequences are LNHDA and SQIVND (reference sequence). The CDR3 loop spans 12 amino acids. The ends were cut back, 8 bases at V and 7 bases at J, with 14 bases in the middle.

This chain connects TRBV9 to TRBJ1-2; D may be TRBD1 (6 bases). The V end was cut by 0 bases, the J end by 2 bases, with 11 bases between. Germline-derived CDR1 and CDR2 are SGDLS and YYNGEE. This CDR3 contains 15 residues. CDR3 in DNA: TGTGCCAGCAGCGTAGAGGGACAAAACAACTATGGCTACACCTTC. Its translation: CASSVEGQNNYGYTF.

The genes are TRBV9 and TRBJ2-3; D might be TRBD2 (7 bases). The CDR3 length is 19 residues. Germline V gives CDR1 SGDLS, CDR2 YYNGEE. V was pared by 0 bases and J by 7 bases, with 27 bases between. The CDR3 bases are TGTGCCAGCAGCGTAGAATCCCCTGGTGAGGGGGGGCAGGAATATACGCAGTATTTT. This encodes CASSVESPGEGGQEYTQYF.

The CDR3 spells CAISESAGVPLAPTEAFF. The DNA for the CDR3 is TGTGCCATCAGTGAGTCGGCAGGGGTTCCCCTGGCACCCACTGAAGCTTTCTTT. The chain employs TRBV10-3 and TRBJ1-1, with a possible D match to TRBD1 (6 bases). Germline V gene sequence: CDR1 ENHRY, CDR2 SYGVKD. V gave up 0 bases and J gave up 4 bases, with 21 bases separating them. The CDR3 totals 18 residues.

This chain uses TRBV2 with TRBJ2-3, with 10 bases matching TRBD2. V lost 3 bases to trimming and J lost 4 bases; unmatched junction nucleotides: 4. Germline CDR1 SNHLY, CDR2 FYNNEI. CDR3 size: 15 residues. The chain's CDR3 is CASSDPAGGADTQYF. CDR3 DNA sequence: TGTGCCAGCAGTGACCCAGCGGGGGGGGCAGATACGCAGTATTTT.

This rearrangement joins TRBV14 to TRBJ2-7, with 9 bases that match TRBD1. CDR1 and CDR2 from the germline V gene are SGHDN and FVKESK. The CDR3 runs to 15 residues. V was clipped by 1 base and J by 2 bases; unmatched bases: 3. The CDR3 here is CASSQVQGAPYEQYF. Here the CDR3 DNA reads TGTGCCAGCAGCCAAGTACAGGGGGCCCCCTACGAGCAGTACTTC.

The chain employs TRBV25-1 and TRBJ2-1, with TRBD2 matching 10 bases. The germline V gene has CDR1 MGHDK and CDR2 SYGVNS. This CDR3 has 16 amino acids. The junction had 4 bases not matched to a gene; V was cut back by 3 bases and J by 2 bases. The DNA for the CDR3 is TGTGCCAGCAGTGACCTAGCGGGAGTAGCCTACAATGAGCAGTTCTTC. Amino acids: CASSDLAGVAYNEQFF.

The rearrangement links TRBV11-2 to TRBJ1-3, with D unclear. The germline gives CDR1 SGHAT, CDR2 FQNNGV. CDR3 length equals 14 residues. Trimming took 5 bases from V and 0 from J, leaving 8 bases between them. CDR3 in DNA: TGTGCCAGCAGCGTGCTGAGCTCTGGAAACACCATATATTTT. Translating it yields CASSVLSSGNTIYF.

The chain links TRBV6-1 to TRBJ2-7; the D is unclear. CDR3 size: 12 residues. The ends were cut back, 5 bases at V and 3 bases at J, with 8 bases in the middle. Germline-derived CDR1 and CDR2 are MNHNS and SASEGT. The CDR3 protein is CASSSENYEQYF. The CDR3 region has the DNA TGTGCCAGCAGTAGCGAAAACTACGAGCAGTACTTC.